Listed here are 17 T cell receptor beta chains from one sample, sequenced in a study of blood T cells in healthy people across ages. It was with a sample-barcoded 5' primer and a J-beta primer mix that a second PCR of roughly 7 to 12 cycles was run. TCRdb reanalysed the 5' RACE reads using MiXCR and keeps one entry per CDR3 protein. The sample records approximately 1,700,000 distinct CDR3 sequences, roughly two fifths being singletons. Sequencing was carried out using blood. Receptors were obtained from a human donor in good health.

This chain uses TRBV5-1 with TRBJ2-3, with a possible D match to TRBD2 (5 bases). Germline CDR1 SGHRS, CDR2 YFSETQ. V was trimmed by 4 bases and J by 2 bases, leaving 14 bases between them. The CDR3 loop spans 15 amino acids. The CDR3, as DNA: TGCGCCAGCAGCCCCCGGGATTTTAACACAGATACGCAGTATTTT. Translated: CASSPRDFNTDTQYF.

In this sample, this clonotype turned up a few times. The rearrangement uses TRBV28 and TRBJ2-7, with a possible D match to TRBD1 (5 bases). The CDR3 covers 14 residues. Between the trimmed V and J ends, which lost 7 bases and 0 bases, there was a span of 13 bases. Germline V CDR1 and CDR2: MDHEN, SYDVKM. CDR3 bases: TGTGCCAGCACCTGGGGCAGATTCTCCTACGAGCAGTACTTC. This codes for CASTWGRFSYEQYF.

The chain has TRBV5-1 and TRBJ1-1; a weak D match, TRBD1 (6 bases). Germline V lookup: CDR1 SGHRS, CDR2 YFSETQ. Trimming pared 7 bases from V and 1 base from J, leaving 8 bases between. The CDR3 sequence is 12 residues long. The CDR3 nucleotides read TGCGCCAGCGGACAGAGGAACACTGAAGCTTTCTTT. Protein product: CASGQRNTEAFF.

The chain combines TRBV20-1 with TRBJ2-1; 8 nucleotides align to TRBD2. Germline CDR1 is DFQATT and CDR2 is SNEGSKA (reference sequence). The trim removed 0 bases at V and 7 bases at J, leaving 8 bases unmatched. The CDR3 has 15 residues. The CDR3 loop is CSARDIGGGRNEQFF. The CDR3 nucleotides read TGCAGTGCTAGAGATATCGGGGGGGGCCGGAATGAGCAGTTCTTC.

The gene calls are TRBV19 and TRBJ2-3; D ambiguous. The CDR3 sequence is 12 residues long. Between the trimmed V and J ends, which lost 4 bases and 6 bases, there was a span of 8 bases. Germline V lookup: CDR1 LNHDA, CDR2 SQIVND (reference sequence). The CDR3 loop reads CASSTQFDTQYF. CDR3 nucleotides: TGTGCCAGTAGTACCCAATTCGATACGCAGTATTTT.

The rearrangement uses TRBV11-2 and TRBJ2-5, with 10 bases fitting TRBD2. Germline V gene sequence: CDR1 SGHAT, CDR2 FQNNGV. This CDR3 has 21 residues. Trimming removed 4 bases from V and 4 bases from J; junction bases left unmatched: 24. CDR3 DNA sequence: TGTGCCAGCAGCTCGAAACCGGCTAGCGGGGGTCCTCTCTCACGAGGAGAGACCCAGTACTTC. As protein: CASSSKPASGGPLSRGETQYF.

The chain uses TRBV20-1 and TRBJ1-6; D unresolved. This CDR3 is built from 15 residues. From germline, CDR1 is DFQATT and CDR2 SNEGSKA (reference sequence). Trimming took 0 bases from V and 8 from J, leaving 14 bases between them. In DNA, the CDR3 is TGCAGTGCTAGAGATTCAGGACTTCTACATTCACCCCTCCACTTT. It codes for CSARDSGLLHSPLHF.

This chain connects TRBV29-1 to TRBJ2-5, with D unclear. CDR1 and CDR2 (germline): SQVTM, ANQGSEA. This CDR3 contains 14 residues. V gave up 0 bases and J gave up 5 bases, with 13 bases separating them. The CDR3 sequence: CSVEDTGLGETQYF. The CDR3 DNA reads TGCAGCGTTGAAGATACGGGCCTCGGGGAGACCCAGTACTTC.

The V and J genes are TRBV29-1 and TRBJ2-7, with a weak D call TRBD2 (5 bases). There are 12 residues in the CDR3. Trimming removed 1 base from V and 6 bases from J, with 10 bases in between. Per the germline V gene, CDR1 is SQVTM and CDR2 is ANQGSEA. This chain's CDR3 is CSVEVAGSEQYF. The CDR3 region has the DNA TGCAGCGTTGAAGTCGCGGGTTCCGAGCAGTACTTC.

This clonotype occurred many times. V and J are TRBV20-1 and TRBJ1-2; D may be TRBD1 (5 bases). Trimming took 4 bases from V and 8 from J, leaving 11 bases between them. Germline V lookup: CDR1 DFQATT, CDR2 SNEGSKA (reference sequence). This CDR3 has 11 amino acids. The CDR3 loop reads CSATQGSGYTF. In DNA form, the CDR3 reads TGCAGTGCTACTCAGGGTTCCGGCTACACCTTC.

The rearrangement uses TRBV6-5 and TRBJ1-2, with D unclear. CDR1 and CDR2 (germline): MNHEY, SVGAGI. Deletions cut 1 base from V and 6 bases from J, with 15 bases between. The CDR3 runs to 15 residues. CDR3 nucleotides: TGTGCCAGCAGTTACTTATCAGGACGTCGGAATGGCTACACCTTC. Translation gives CASSYLSGRRNGYTF.

This chain links TRBV4-3 with TRBJ1-2; no clear D. CDR3 length: 16 amino acids. Germline CDR1 reads LGHNA; CDR2 reads YSLEER. V was clipped by 0 bases and J by 4 bases, with 15 bases between them. For the CDR3, the DNA is TGCGCCAGCAGCCAAGAGAACACCAGATTGGGCTATGGCTACACCTTC. It yields the protein CASSQENTRLGYGYTF.

This chain joins TRBV20-1 and TRBJ2-5, with TRBD2 matching 7 bases. Germline CDR1 and CDR2: DFQATT and SNEGSKA (reference sequence). The CDR3 spans 14 residues. Trimming at V came to 1 base and at J to 2 bases, leaving 4 bases not matched to a gene. CDR3: CSARVRGTQETQYF. DNA for the CDR3: TGCAGTGCTAGAGTGCGGGGGACTCAAGAGACCCAGTACTTC.

The chain employs TRBV11-2 and TRBJ2-1; 9 bases map to TRBD2. CDR1 is SGHAT and CDR2 is FQNNGV in the germline V gene. J gave up 0 bases and V 2 bases, and 5 bases lay outside the gene matches. The CDR3 loop spans 17 amino acids. This chain's CDR3 is CASSLTGGGASYNEQFF. CDR3 DNA: TGTGCCAGCAGCTTAACTGGCGGGGGGGCCTCCTACAATGAGCAGTTCTTC.

This clonotype appeared a few times. The chain combines TRBV28 with TRBJ2-7; a possible D gene is TRBD1 (6 bases). Germline values: CDR1 MDHEN, CDR2 SYDVKM. There are 13 residues in the CDR3. Trimming removed 6 bases at V and 3 bases at J, with 12 bases between. CDR3 loop: CASSPQGHYEQYF. The CDR3, as DNA: TGTGCCAGCAGCCCACAGGGACACTACGAGCAGTACTTC.

This clonotype appeared a few times. One end of the junction fails to match germline, which may point to a read error. The chain combines TRBV4-1 with TRBJ1-3, with D tentatively TRBD1 (6 bases). This CDR3 spans 17 amino acids. CDR1 is MGHRA, CDR2 YSYEKL, per germline. CDR3 sequence: CASSQDGGGSSGSTIYF. Written as DNA, the CDR3 is TGCGCCAGCAGCCAAGATGGCGGGGGCTCCTCTGGAAGCACCATATATTTT.

This clonotype has a count of ten or more. The V and J genes are TRBV12-3 or TRBV12-4 and TRBJ1-5; a possible D gene is TRBD1 (5 bases). Trimming pared 3 bases from V and 4 bases from J, leaving 13 bases between. This CDR3 contains 15 residues. CDR3 loop: CASSFGAAVNQPQHF. The DNA of the CDR3 is TGTGCCAGCAGTTTTGGGGCAGCCGTTAATCAGCCCCAGCATTTT.